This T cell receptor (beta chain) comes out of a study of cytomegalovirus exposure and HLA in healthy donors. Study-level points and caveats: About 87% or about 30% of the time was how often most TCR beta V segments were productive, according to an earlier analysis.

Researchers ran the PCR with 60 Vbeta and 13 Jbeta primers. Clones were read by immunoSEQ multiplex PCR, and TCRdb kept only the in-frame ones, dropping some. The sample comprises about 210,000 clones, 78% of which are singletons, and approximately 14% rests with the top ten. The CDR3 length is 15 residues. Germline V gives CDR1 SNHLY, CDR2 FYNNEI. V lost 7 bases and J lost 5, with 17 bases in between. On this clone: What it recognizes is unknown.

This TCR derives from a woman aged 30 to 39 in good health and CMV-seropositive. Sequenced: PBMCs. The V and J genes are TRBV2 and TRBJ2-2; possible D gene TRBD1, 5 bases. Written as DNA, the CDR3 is TGTGCCAGCAAAAGGTCAGGGCAAGGGACCGGGGAGCTGTTTTTT. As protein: CASKRSGQGTGELFF.